Included here is one TCR beta chain sequence, with context. One junction end disagrees with the germline gene, perhaps due to a read error. Germline CDR1 reads SGHRS; CDR2 reads YFSETQ. This CDR3 has 14 amino acids. This entry is derived from a study of blood T cell repertoires in COVID-19. The protocol was immunoSEQ multiplex PCR, while the TCRdb copy is restricted to in-frame clones and leaves out a portion. The repertoire holds a few hundred thousand clones, with 75% to 90% as singletons. The chain links TRBV5-1 to TRBJ2-2; 8 bases are shared with TRBD1. What was sequenced was peripheral blood. The sequence came from a man aged 25 to 40 with active or convalescent COVID-19. As DNA, the CDR3 is TGCGCCAGCAGTTTGGACAGGGCGGCCGGGGAGCTGTTTTTT. Its protein product is CASSLDRAAGELFF. Full variable domain (missing parts from reference TRBV5-1 and TRBJ2-2): KAGVTQTPRYLIKTRGQQVTLSCSPISGHRSVSWYQQTPGQGLQFLFEYFSETQRNKGNFPGRFSGRQFSNSRSEMNVSTLELGDSALYLCASSLDRAAGELFFGEGSRLTVL.